Included here is one T cell receptor (beta chain) sequence, with context. The data derive from a study of blood T cell repertoires in COVID-19. Background on the study: COVID-19 samples from acute and convalescent phases originated in the United States, Italy and Spain. PBMCs, B-cell-depleted T cells, or T cells provided the cDNA or gDNA that made up the material.

Sequencing used immunoSEQ multiplex PCR; TCRdb keeps in-frame clones, though not all of them. In the table there are over 150,000 clones, roughly 84% of which are singletons. In Cohort 3, a recovered donor had either two negative PCRs, clearance, or symptom resolution. The sequenced material came from PBMCs or T cells enriched from blood (not recorded which). The sequence was collected from a man between 40 and 49 years old who had recovered from COVID-19.

The CDR3 region has the DNA TGCGCCAGCAGCCCGGACAGTAATAATGAAAAACTGTTTTTT. It encodes CASSPDSNNEKLFF. The chain joins TRBV5-1 to TRBJ1-4; perhaps TRBD1 as D (6 bases). The CDR3 is made up of 14 amino acids. The V and J ends lost 4 bases and 4 bases respectively, with 11 bases between them. In germline, CDR1 is SGHRS, CDR2 YFSETQ.